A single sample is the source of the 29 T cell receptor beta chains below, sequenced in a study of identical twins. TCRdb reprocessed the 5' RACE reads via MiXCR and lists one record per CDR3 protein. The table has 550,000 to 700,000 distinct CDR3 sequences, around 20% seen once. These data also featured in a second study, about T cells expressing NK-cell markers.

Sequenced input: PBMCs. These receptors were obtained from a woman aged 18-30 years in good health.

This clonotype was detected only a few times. CDR3 protein: CASRYGSNTEAFF. The CDR3 DNA is TGTGCCAGCAGGTACGGCTCGAACACTGAAGCTTTCTTT. This chain links TRBV12-3 or TRBV12-4 with TRBJ1-1; D not certain. This CDR3 has 13 residues. V lost 6 bases and J lost 1, with 9 bases in between.

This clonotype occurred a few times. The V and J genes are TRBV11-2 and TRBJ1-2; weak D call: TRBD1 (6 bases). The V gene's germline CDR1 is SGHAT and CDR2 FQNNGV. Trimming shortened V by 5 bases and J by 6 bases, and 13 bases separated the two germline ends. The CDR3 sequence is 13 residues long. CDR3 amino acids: CASSHAPGDGYTF. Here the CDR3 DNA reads TGTGCCAGCAGCCATGCACCAGGGGATGGCTACACCTTC.

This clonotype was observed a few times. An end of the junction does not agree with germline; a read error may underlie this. The CDR3 DNA follows: TGTTCCAGCAGCATCGGACTAGCGGGAAAAGCAGATACGCAGTATTTT. Protein: CSSSIGLAGKADTQYF. The rearrangement joins TRBV7-2 to TRBJ2-3; 12 positions agree with TRBD2. CDR1 is SGHTA and CDR2 is FQGNSA in the germline V gene. The CDR3 consists of 16 residues.

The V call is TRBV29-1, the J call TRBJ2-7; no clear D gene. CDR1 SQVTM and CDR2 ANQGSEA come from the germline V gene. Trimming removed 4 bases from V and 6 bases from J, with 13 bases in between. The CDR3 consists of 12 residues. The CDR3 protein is CSVAWQSVEQYF. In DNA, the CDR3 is TGCAGCGTTGCATGGCAGTCGGTCGAGCAGTACTTC.

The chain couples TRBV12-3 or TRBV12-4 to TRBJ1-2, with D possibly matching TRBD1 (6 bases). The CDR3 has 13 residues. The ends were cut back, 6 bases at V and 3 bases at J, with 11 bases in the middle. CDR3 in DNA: TGTGCCAGCAGGCAACAGGGATACTATGGCTACACCTTC. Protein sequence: CASRQQGYYGYTF.

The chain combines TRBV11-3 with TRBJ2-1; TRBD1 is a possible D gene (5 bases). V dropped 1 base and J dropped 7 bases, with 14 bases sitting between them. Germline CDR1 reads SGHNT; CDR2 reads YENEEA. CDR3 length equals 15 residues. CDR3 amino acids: CASSLVGQGRNEQFF. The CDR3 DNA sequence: TGTGCCAGCAGCTTAGTGGGGCAGGGTCGTAATGAGCAGTTCTTC.

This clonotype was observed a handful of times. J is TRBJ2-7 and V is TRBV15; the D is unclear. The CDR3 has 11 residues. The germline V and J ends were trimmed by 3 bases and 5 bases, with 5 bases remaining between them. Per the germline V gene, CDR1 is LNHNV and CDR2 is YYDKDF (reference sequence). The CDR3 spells CATSSYDEQYF. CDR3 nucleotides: TGTGCCACCAGCAGCTACGACGAGCAGTACTTC.

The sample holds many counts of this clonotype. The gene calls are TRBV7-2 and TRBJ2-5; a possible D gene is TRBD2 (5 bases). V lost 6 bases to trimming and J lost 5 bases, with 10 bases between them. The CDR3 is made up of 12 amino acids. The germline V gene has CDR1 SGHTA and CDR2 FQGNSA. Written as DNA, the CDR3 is TGTGCCAGCAGTTTACTAGGGGAGACCCAGTACTTC. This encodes CASSLLGETQYF.

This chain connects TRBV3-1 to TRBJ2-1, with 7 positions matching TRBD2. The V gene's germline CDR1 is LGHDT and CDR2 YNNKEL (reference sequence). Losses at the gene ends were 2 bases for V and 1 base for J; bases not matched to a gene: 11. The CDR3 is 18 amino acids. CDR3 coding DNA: TGTGCCAGCAGCCAATCTGCTAGCGGAGTTTCATCCTACAATGAGCAGTTCTTC. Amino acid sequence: CASSQSASGVSSYNEQFF.

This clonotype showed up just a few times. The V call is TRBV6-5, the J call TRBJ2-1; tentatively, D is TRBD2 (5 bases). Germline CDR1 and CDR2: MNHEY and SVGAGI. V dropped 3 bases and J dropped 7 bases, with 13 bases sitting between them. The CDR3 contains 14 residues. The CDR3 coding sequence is TGTGCCAGCAGTTATGCGGGCTGGTCGAATGAGCAGTTCTTC. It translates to CASSYAGWSNEQFF.

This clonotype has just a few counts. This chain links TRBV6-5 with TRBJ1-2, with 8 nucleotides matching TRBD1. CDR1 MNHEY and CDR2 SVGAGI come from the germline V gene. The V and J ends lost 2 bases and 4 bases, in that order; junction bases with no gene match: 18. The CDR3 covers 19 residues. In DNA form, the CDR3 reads TGTGCCAGCAGTTACCCGAGTAGACAGGGGAGGTCCGGATTCTATGGCTACACCTTC. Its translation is CASSYPSRQGRSGFYGYTF.

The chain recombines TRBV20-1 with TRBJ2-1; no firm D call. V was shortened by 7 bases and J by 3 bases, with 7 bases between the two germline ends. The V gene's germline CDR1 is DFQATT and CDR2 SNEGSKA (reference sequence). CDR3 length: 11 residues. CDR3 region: CSEASYNEQFF. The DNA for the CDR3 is TGCAGTGAGGCTAGCTACAATGAGCAGTTCTTC.

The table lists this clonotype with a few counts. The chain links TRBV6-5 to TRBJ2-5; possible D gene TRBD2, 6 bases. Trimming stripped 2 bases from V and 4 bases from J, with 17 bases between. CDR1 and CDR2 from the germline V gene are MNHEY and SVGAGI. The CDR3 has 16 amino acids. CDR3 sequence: CASSYGGARGPETQYF. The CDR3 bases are TGTGCCAGCAGTTACGGTGGTGCGCGGGGCCCAGAGACCCAGTACTTC.

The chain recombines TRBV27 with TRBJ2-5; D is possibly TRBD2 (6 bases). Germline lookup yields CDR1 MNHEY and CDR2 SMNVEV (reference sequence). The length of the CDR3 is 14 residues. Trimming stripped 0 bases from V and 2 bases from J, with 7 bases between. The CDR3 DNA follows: TGTGCCAGCAGTTTATCGGAGGGACAAGAGACCCAGTACTTC. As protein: CASSLSEGQETQYF.

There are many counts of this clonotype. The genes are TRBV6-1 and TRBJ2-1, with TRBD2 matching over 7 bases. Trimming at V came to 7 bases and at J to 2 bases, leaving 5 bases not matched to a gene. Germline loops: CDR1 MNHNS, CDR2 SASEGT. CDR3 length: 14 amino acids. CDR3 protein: CASTTAGTYNEQFF. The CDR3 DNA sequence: TGTGCCAGCACCACAGCGGGAACCTACAATGAGCAGTTCTTC.

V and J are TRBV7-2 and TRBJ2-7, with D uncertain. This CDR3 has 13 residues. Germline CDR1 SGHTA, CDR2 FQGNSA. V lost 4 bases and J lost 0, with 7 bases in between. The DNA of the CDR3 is TGTGCCAGCAGCTCGTCGAACTCCTACGAGCAGTACTTC. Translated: CASSSSNSYEQYF.

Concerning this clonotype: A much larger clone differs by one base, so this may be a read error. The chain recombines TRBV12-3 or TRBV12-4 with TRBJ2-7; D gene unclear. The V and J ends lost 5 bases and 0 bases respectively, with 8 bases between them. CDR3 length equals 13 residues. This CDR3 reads CASSRRSSYEQYF. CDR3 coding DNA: TGTGCCAGCAGTAGGCGGAGCTCCTACGAGCAGTACTTC.

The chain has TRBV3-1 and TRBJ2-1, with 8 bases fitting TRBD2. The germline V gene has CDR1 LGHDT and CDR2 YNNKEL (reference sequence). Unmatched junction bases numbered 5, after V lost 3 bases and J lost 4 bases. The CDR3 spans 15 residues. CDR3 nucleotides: TGTGCCAGCAGCCACCTGGGACTAGGGTACAATGAGCAGTTCTTC. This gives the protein CASSHLGLGYNEQFF.

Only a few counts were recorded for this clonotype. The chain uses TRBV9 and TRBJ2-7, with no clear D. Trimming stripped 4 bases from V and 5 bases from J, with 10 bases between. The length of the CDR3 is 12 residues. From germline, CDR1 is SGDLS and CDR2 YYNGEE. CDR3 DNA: TGTGCCAGCAGCTCCATGGATCACGAGCAGTACTTC. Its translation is CASSSMDHEQYF.

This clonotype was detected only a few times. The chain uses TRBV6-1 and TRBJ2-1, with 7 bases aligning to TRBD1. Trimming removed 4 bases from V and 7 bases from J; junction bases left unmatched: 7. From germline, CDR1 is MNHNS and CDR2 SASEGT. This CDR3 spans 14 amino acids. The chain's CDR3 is CASSGKTGLNEQFF. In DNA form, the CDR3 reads TGTGCCAGCAGTGGGAAGACAGGGTTGAATGAGCAGTTCTTC.

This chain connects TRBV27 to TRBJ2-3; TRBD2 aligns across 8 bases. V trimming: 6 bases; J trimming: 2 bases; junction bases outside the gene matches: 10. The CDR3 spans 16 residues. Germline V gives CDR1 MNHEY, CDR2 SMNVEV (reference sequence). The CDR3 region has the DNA TGTGCCAGCAGCCTGAGCGGGGGTGAATACACAGATACGCAGTATTTT. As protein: CASSLSGGEYTDTQYF.

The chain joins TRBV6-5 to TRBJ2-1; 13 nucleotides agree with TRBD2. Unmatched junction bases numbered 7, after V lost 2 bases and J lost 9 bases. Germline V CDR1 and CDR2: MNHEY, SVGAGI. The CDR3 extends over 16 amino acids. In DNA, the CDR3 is TGTGCCAGCAGTTACGGCGGGACTAGCGGGACTCTTGAGCAGTTCTTC. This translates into CASSYGGTSGTLEQFF.

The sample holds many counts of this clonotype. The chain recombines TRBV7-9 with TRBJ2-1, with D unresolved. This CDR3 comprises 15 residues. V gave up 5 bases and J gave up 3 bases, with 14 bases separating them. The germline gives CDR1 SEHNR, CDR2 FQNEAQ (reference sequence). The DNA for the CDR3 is TGTGCCAGCAGCCCAGATCGTCCCATCTACAATGAGCAGTTCTTC. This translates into CASSPDRPIYNEQFF.

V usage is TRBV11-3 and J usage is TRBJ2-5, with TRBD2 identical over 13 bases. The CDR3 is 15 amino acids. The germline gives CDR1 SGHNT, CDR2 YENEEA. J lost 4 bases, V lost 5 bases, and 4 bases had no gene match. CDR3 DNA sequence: TGTGCCAGCAGCAGACTAGCGGGGGGTGGAGAGACCCAGTACTTC. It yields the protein CASSRLAGGGETQYF.

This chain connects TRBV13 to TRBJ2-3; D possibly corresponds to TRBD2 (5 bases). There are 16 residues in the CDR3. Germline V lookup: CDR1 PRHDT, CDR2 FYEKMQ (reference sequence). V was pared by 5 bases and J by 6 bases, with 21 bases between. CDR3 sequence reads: CASSLSTRHAVDTQYF. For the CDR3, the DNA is TGTGCCAGCAGCCTATCTACTAGACATGCGGTGGATACGCAGTATTTT.

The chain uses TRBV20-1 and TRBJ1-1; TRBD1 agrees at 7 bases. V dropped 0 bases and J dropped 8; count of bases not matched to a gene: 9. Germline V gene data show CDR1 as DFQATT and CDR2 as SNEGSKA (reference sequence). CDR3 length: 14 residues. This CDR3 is CSARDSPGTVEAFF. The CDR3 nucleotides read TGCAGTGCTAGAGATTCCCCCGGGACAGTAGAAGCTTTCTTT.

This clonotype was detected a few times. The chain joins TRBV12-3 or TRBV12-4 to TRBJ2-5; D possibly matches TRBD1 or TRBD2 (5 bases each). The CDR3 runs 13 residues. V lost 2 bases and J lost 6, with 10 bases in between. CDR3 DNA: TGTGCCAGCAGTTTAAAAGGGACCAAGACCCAGTACTTC. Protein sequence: CASSLKGTKTQYF.

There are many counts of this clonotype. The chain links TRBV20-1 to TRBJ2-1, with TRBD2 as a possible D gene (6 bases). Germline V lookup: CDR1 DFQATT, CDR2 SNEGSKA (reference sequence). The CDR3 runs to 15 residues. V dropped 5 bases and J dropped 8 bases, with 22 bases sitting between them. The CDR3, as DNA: TGCAGTGCTTATCTTCGCGGGAAGGTTAAGGATGAGCAGTTCTTC. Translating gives CSAYLRGKVKDEQFF.

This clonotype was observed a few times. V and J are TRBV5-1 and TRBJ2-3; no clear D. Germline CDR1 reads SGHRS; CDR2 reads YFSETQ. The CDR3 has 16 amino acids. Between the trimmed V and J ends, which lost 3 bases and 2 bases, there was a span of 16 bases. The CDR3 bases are TGCGCCAGCAGCTCAACGATCCTCACCCTCACAGATACGCAGTATTTT. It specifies CASSSTILTLTDTQYF.